One and the same sample provided the 21 T cell receptor beta chains below, sequenced in a study of blood T cell repertoires in COVID-19. TCRdb's table, derived via immunoSEQ multiplex PCR, lists solely in-frame clones and lacks some. Of about 100,000 clones listed, roughly 81% are singletons. Specimen: peripheral blood. Every receptor here comes from a man aged 40-49 years with active or convalescent COVID-19.

This clone occurred once. The chain links TRBV3-1 (or the pseudogene TRBV3-2) to TRBJ2-1, with TRBD2 matching 14 bases. The CDR3 is made up of 19 amino acids. Germline CDR1 reads LGHDT; CDR2 reads YNNKEL (reference sequence). With V trimmed by 4 bases and J by 0 bases, 8 bases remained unmatched. The CDR3 region is CASSPTTSGGVSSYNEQFF. Here the CDR3 DNA reads TGTGCCAGCAGCCCGACGACTAGCGGGGGGGTTAGCTCCTACAATGAGCAGTTCTTC.

J is TRBJ2-6 and V is TRBV19; D not resolved. This CDR3 has 17 residues. V lost 4 bases and J 0 bases, leaving 13 bases between the germline ends. Germline V lookup: CDR1 LNHDA, CDR2 SQIVND (reference sequence). The CDR3 DNA sequence: TGTGCCAGTAGTACTTCGGTCCTCCGCTCTGGGGCCAACGTCCTGACTTTC. As protein: CASSTSVLRSGANVLTF.

The chain links TRBV3-1 (or the pseudogene TRBV3-2) to TRBJ2-1; TRBD2 matches at 13 bases. Per germline, CDR1 LGHDT and CDR2 YNNKEL (reference sequence). The CDR3 is 15 amino acids. Trimming cost V 5 bases and J 9 bases; bases outside gene matches: 7. CDR3 in amino acids: CASSFGLAGAREQFF. For the CDR3, the DNA is TGTGCCAGCAGCTTCGGACTAGCGGGGGCACGTGAGCAGTTCTTC.

This chain uses TRBV9 with TRBJ2-5; TRBD2 matches 8 bases. The CDR3 has 16 residues. The trim removed 1 base at V and 2 bases at J, leaving 7 bases unmatched. CDR1 and CDR2 from the germline V gene are SGDLS and YYNGEE. In nucleotides, the CDR3 is TGTGCCAGCAGCGTAACAGGACTAGCTGGGCAAGAGACCCAGTACTTC. It specifies CASSVTGLAGQETQYF.

The chain joins TRBV2 to TRBJ2-2; the D gene is possibly TRBD1 (5 bases). The CDR3 extends over 14 amino acids. The germline V gene encodes CDR1 SNHLY and CDR2 FYNNEI. V shed 6 bases and J shed 4 bases, with 12 bases lying between them. The CDR3 spells CASSLLTATGELFF. In DNA, the CDR3 is TGTGCCAGCAGCCTTTTGACAGCCACCGGGGAGCTGTTTTTT.

V is TRBV27 and J is TRBJ2-1; D might be TRBD2 (6 bases). CDR1 and CDR2 from the germline V gene are MNHEY and SMNVEV (reference sequence). Trimming removed 2 bases at V and 2 bases at J, with 13 bases between. CDR3 size: 16 residues. CDR3 coding DNA: TGTGCCAGCAGTTTACGTGGGACTGGGACCTACAATGAGCAGTTCTTC. Translated: CASSLRGTGTYNEQFF.

The J gene is TRBJ2-6, the V gene TRBV19, with D possibly matching TRBD1 (6 bases). Germline lookup yields CDR1 LNHDA and CDR2 SQIVND (reference sequence). V dropped 4 bases and J dropped 0 bases, with 13 bases sitting between them. The CDR3 has 17 residues. CDR3 amino acids: CASSKSYRDSGANVLTF. As DNA, the CDR3 is TGTGCCAGTAGTAAGTCATACAGGGACTCTGGGGCCAACGTCCTGACTTTC.

This rearrangement joins TRBV27 to TRBJ1-6; 11 nucleotides align to TRBD1. The CDR3 has 16 amino acids. J gave up 8 bases and V 0 bases, and 3 bases lay outside the gene matches. The germline V gene encodes CDR1 MNHEY and CDR2 SMNVEV (reference sequence). The CDR3 nucleotides read TGTGCCAGCAGTTTATCGGGACAGGGGGTGTATTCACCCCTCCACTTT. Encoded protein: CASSLSGQGVYSPLHF.

This rearrangement joins TRBV6-5 to TRBJ1-5; a weak D match, TRBD1 (5 bases). CDR1 and CDR2 from the germline V gene are MNHEY and SVGAGI. The CDR3 is made up of 15 amino acids. Trimming removed 2 bases at V and 4 bases at J, with 12 bases between. Here the CDR3 DNA reads TGTGCCAGCAGTTACGACGGAGGGGTAAATCAGCCCCAGCATTTT. Its protein product is CASSYDGGVNQPQHF.

This CDR3 reads CASSPPSRETQYF. The CDR3 DNA sequence: TGTGCCAGCTCACCACCGAGCCGGGAGACCCAGTACTTC. J is TRBJ2-5 and V is TRBV18; D not resolved. V was trimmed by 0 bases and J by 5 bases, leaving 7 bases between them. This CDR3 contains 13 residues. Germline-derived CDR1 and CDR2 are KGHSH and LQKENI.

The chain links TRBV19 to TRBJ1-6; 7 nucleotides align to TRBD1. From germline, CDR1 is LNHDA and CDR2 SQIVND (reference sequence). The CDR3 is 15 amino acids. With V trimmed by 5 bases and J by 4 bases, 5 bases remained unmatched. The CDR3, as DNA: TGTGCCAGTAGTCCACTGGGACAGTATAATTCACCCCTCCACTTT. Amino acid sequence: CASSPLGQYNSPLHF.

CDR3 residues: CASSRTSVYNEQFF. The CDR3 nucleotides read TGTGCCAGCAGTCGGACTAGCGTGTACAATGAGCAGTTCTTC. V usage is TRBV3-1 (or the pseudogene TRBV3-2) and J usage is TRBJ2-1; 9 positions match TRBD2. From germline, CDR1 is LGHDT and CDR2 YNNKEL (reference sequence). The CDR3 is 14 residues long. V shed 6 bases, J shed 4 bases, and the junction held 4 bases outside the gene matches.

V and J are TRBV4-1 and TRBJ2-7; tentatively, D is TRBD1 (6 bases). Germline-derived CDR1 and CDR2 are MGHRA and YSYEKL. The V end was cut by 4 bases, the J end by 4 bases, with 14 bases between. The CDR3 contains 14 residues. The CDR3 DNA reads TGCGCCAGCAGCCCTGGGCAGGGGATGTACGAGCAGTACTTC. Translated, it gives CASSPGQGMYEQYF.

This clone was detected once. This chain uses TRBV19 with TRBJ2-7; 7 positions agree with TRBD2. Germline lookup yields CDR1 LNHDA and CDR2 SQIVND (reference sequence). V trimming: 5 bases; J trimming: 7 bases; junction bases outside the gene matches: 8. There are 13 residues in the CDR3. CDR3 protein: CASSPPGLPEQYF. The CDR3, as DNA: TGTGCCAGTAGTCCCCCGGGACTACCTGAGCAGTACTTC.

V is TRBV27 and J is TRBJ1-6; D uncertain. This CDR3 is 12 amino acids long. V dropped 3 bases and J dropped 13 bases, with 10 bases sitting between them. The germline gives CDR1 MNHEY, CDR2 SMNVEV (reference sequence). The CDR3 DNA follows: TGTGCCAGCAGTTTTTCGGGAACTCCCCTCCACTTT. It translates to CASSFSGTPLHF.

Here the CDR3 reads CASSPYNSDTQYF. The CDR3 nucleotides are TGTGCCAGCAGCCCGTATAACTCAGATACGCAGTATTTT. This chain links TRBV13 with TRBJ2-3; D ambiguous. V dropped 5 bases and J dropped 4 bases, with 10 bases sitting between them. CDR3 length: 13 residues. Looked up from germline, CDR1 is PRHDT and CDR2 is FYEKMQ (reference sequence). The entire variable domain, with the rest obtained from reference TRBV13 and TRBJ2-3, is as follows: AAGVIQSPRHLIKEKRETATLKCYPIPRHDTVYWYQQGPGQDPQFLISFYEKMQSDKGSIPDRFSAQQFSDYHSELNMSSLELGDSALYFCASSPYNSDTQYFGPGTRLTVL.

V and J are TRBV6-8 and TRBJ2-7; tentative D call: TRBD1 (6 bases). Germline CDR1 is MNHGY and CDR2 is SAAAGT. This CDR3 has 16 residues. Trimming pared 6 bases from V and 0 bases from J, leaving 18 bases between. The CDR3 nucleotides are TGTGCCAGCAGCCCACAAGGGGGAGTGAGCTCCTACGAGCAGTACTTC. Translating it yields CASSPQGGVSSYEQYF.

The CDR3, as DNA: TGCGCCAGCAGCACTACAAAACCGGGACTAGCAATCGAGCAGTACTTC. Translated: CASSTTKPGLAIEQYF. The genes are TRBV5-1 and TRBJ2-7, with TRBD2 identical over 9 bases. The V segment lost 4 bases and the J segment 6 bases; nucleotides outside the gene matches: 14. The CDR3 is 16 amino acids. Germline V gene sequence: CDR1 SGHRS, CDR2 YFSETQ.

V and J are TRBV12-5 and TRBJ2-5, with D maybe TRBD2 (6 bases). V lost 5 bases, J lost 5 bases, and 15 bases lay in between. This CDR3 is 14 amino acids long. The germline gives CDR1 LGHNT, CDR2 FRNRAP. The CDR3 nucleotides read TGTGCTAGTGGTGACGGAGGGGTGCTTGAGACCCAGTACTTC. It yields the protein CASGDGGVLETQYF.

The chain has TRBV6-2 or TRBV6-3 and TRBJ1-4; D gene unclear. Germline loops: CDR1 MNHEY, CDR2 SVGEGT. Trimming took 2 bases from V and 5 from J, leaving 6 bases between them. The CDR3 covers 13 residues. As DNA, the CDR3 is TGTGCCAGCAGTTACAGCTGGAATGAAAAACTGTTTTTT. Translated, it gives CASSYSWNEKLFF.

V is TRBV19 and J is TRBJ1-5, with D maybe TRBD1 (6 bases). V was cut by 8 bases and J by 1 base, with 12 bases left in between. The CDR3 totals 14 residues. Germline loops: CDR1 LNHDA, CDR2 SQIVND (reference sequence). CDR3 in DNA: TGTGCCAGTGGAACAGGGTTGAGCAATCAGCCCCAGCATTTT. Translation: CASGTGLSNQPQHF.